These 18 T cell receptor beta chains were sequenced from one sample in a study of beta chain features in type 1 diabetes. These TCRs' antigens remain unknown. Regarding the study as a whole: TCRB CDR3s from Type 1 diabetes patients were moderately but significantly shorter in all four CD4+ subsets.

What was sequenced were expressed TCRB transcripts, since all of the isolated RNA had been reverse transcribed. The data were produced by immunoSEQ multiplex PCR, yet TCRdb's version contains in-frame clones alone and is incomplete. The sample holds hundreds of thousands of clones, 13% seen once. Sequenced input: naive CD4+ T cells from blood. These receptors all come from a man younger than 30 with type 1 diabetes.

V usage is TRBV2 and J usage is TRBJ2-7; 9 bases are shared with TRBD2. The germline V gene has CDR1 SNHLY and CDR2 FYNNEI. With 11 bases clipped from V and 3 bases from J, the junction kept 11 bases outside the gene matches. CDR3 length equals 14 residues. The CDR3 is CAANPWTSDYEQYF. The DNA of the CDR3 is TGTGCCGCGAACCCTTGGACTAGCGACTACGAGCAGTACTTC.

This rearrangement joins TRBV30 to TRBJ2-7; D gene ambiguous. The germline V gene has CDR1 GTSNPN and CDR2 SVGIG (reference sequence). The CDR3 consists of 15 residues. V lost 0 bases to trimming and J lost 0 bases, with 12 bases between them. CDR3 in amino acids: CAWSVPFRNSYEQYF. DNA for the CDR3: TGTGCCTGGAGTGTACCCTTCCGGAACTCCTACGAGCAGTACTTC.

This clone was seen only a few times. V gene TRBV15 combines with J gene TRBJ1-2, with D unresolved. The germline V gene has CDR1 LNHNV and CDR2 YYDKDF (reference sequence). The V end lost 0 bases, the J end lost 4 bases, and 15 bases lay between the germline ends. CDR3 length equals 16 residues. CDR3 sequence: CATSRERKDSGYGYTF. CDR3 DNA sequence: TGTGCCACCAGCAGAGAGAGGAAGGATAGCGGCTATGGCTACACCTTC.

The sample holds a few counts of this clone. This specimen includes other DNA sequences encoding the same CDR3. This chain links TRBV5-1 with TRBJ1-1; no definite D call. V lost 0 bases and J lost 1, with 4 bases in between. The CDR3 runs 13 residues. CDR1 is SGHRS and CDR2 is YFSETQ in the germline V gene. In DNA, the CDR3 is TGCGCCAGCAGCTTGGGGGAGAACACTGAAGCTTTCTTT. This codes for CASSLGENTEAFF.

This clone has just a few counts. This chain links TRBV6-4 with TRBJ2-7, with D unresolved. The CDR3 sequence is 14 residues long. Trimming shortened V by 6 bases and J by 3 bases, and 15 bases separated the two germline ends. CDR1 and CDR2 from the germline V gene are MRHNA and SNTAGT. Here the CDR3 DNA reads TGTGCCAGCAGGGATGGGAACAGTTGCTACGAGCAGTACTTC. It specifies CASRDGNSCYEQYF.

V usage is TRBV10-3 and J usage is TRBJ1-5, with D possibly matching TRBD1 (6 bases). Germline assignment: CDR1 ENHRY and CDR2 SYGVKD. CDR3 length equals 14 residues. Trimming cost V 6 bases and J 9 bases, with 18 bases left between them. The CDR3 loop is CAISVQGTTWPQHF. The CDR3 DNA follows: TGTGCCATCAGCGTACAGGGTACTACATGGCCCCAGCATTTT.

This rearrangement joins TRBV7-2 to TRBJ2-7; perhaps TRBD1 as D (6 bases). CDR3 length: 13 residues. V dropped 3 bases and J dropped 5 bases, with 11 bases sitting between them. The germline CDR1 and CDR2 sequences are SGHTA and FQGNSA. In nucleotides, the CDR3 is TGTGCCAGCAGCTTCGGCAGGGGCGACGAGCAGTACTTC. Its translation: CASSFGRGDEQYF.

This chain uses TRBV5-6 with TRBJ2-3; 10 positions match TRBD1. CDR1 and CDR2 (germline): SGHDT, YYEEEE. The CDR3 spans 14 residues. Trimming cost V 4 bases and J 8 bases; bases outside gene matches: 7. Here the CDR3 reads CASSTRDRGVTQYF. DNA of the CDR3: TGTGCCAGCAGCACCCGGGACAGGGGTGTTACGCAGTATTTT. Supplemented by reference TRBV5-6 and TRBJ2-3, the full variable domain reads DAGVTQSPTHLIKTRGQQVTLRCSPKSGHDTVSWYQQALGQGPQFIFQYYEEEERQRGNFPDRFSGHQFPNYSSELNVNALLLGDSALYLCASSTRDRGVTQYFGPGTRLTVL.

V usage is TRBV7-9 and J usage is TRBJ1-5; 7 nucleotides line up with TRBD1. The CDR3 totals 17 residues. Germline values: CDR1 SEHNR, CDR2 FQNEAQ (reference sequence). Trimming removed 5 bases from V and 0 bases from J; junction bases left unmatched: 10. The CDR3: CASSKGGQSYSNQPQHF. CDR3 nucleotides: TGTGCCAGCAGCAAAGGGGGACAGAGTTATAGCAATCAGCCCCAGCATTTT. The full variable domain, completed using reference TRBV7-9 and TRBJ1-5, is DTGVSQNPRHKITKRGQNVTFRCDPISEHNRLYWYRQTLGQGPEFLTYFQNEAQLEKSRLLSDRFSAERPKGSFSTLEIQRTEQGDSAMYLCASSKGGQSYSNQPQHFGDGTRLSIL.

The CDR3 nucleotides read TGTGCCAGCAGCTTCCCCAACGGGGTGGGGGAGACCCAGTACTTC. Amino acid sequence: CASSFPNGVGETQYF. The chain couples TRBV11-2 to TRBJ2-5, with D possibly TRBD2 on 5 matching bases. Germline CDR1 reads SGHAT; CDR2 reads FQNNGV. Between the trimmed V and J ends, which lost 3 bases and 5 bases, there was a span of 16 bases. The CDR3 has 15 amino acids.

The rearrangement links TRBV28 to TRBJ2-5, with 9 bases aligning to TRBD2. CDR3 length: 15 amino acids. Germline CDR1 reads MDHEN; CDR2 reads SYDVKM. Trimming cost V 6 bases and J 0 bases; bases outside gene matches: 5. CDR3 amino acids: CASRGTSQHQETQYF. Written as DNA, the CDR3 is TGTGCCAGCAGAGGGACTAGCCAACACCAAGAGACCCAGTACTTC.

In regard to this clone: This specimen includes other DNA sequences encoding the same CDR3. The chain couples TRBV9 to TRBJ2-5; D uncertain. The CDR3 extends over 13 amino acids. Trimming left V 2 bases short and J 0 bases short, with 5 bases between. CDR1 and CDR2 from the germline V gene are SGDLS and YYNGEE. This CDR3 reads CASSVGNQETQYF. CDR3 nucleotides: TGTGCCAGCAGCGTCGGCAACCAAGAGACCCAGTACTTC.

CDR3 protein: CASSLNAEKLFF. The DNA for the CDR3 is TGTGCCAGCAGCTTGAATGCTGAAAAACTGTTTTTT. The chain has TRBV5-6 and TRBJ1-4, with D unresolved. V gave up 1 base and J gave up 7 bases, with 5 bases separating them. The CDR3 covers 12 residues. Germline V CDR1 and CDR2: SGHDT, YYEEEE. The variable domain in full, with the rest retrieved from reference TRBV5-6 and TRBJ1-4, is DAGVTQSPTHLIKTRGQQVTLRCSPKSGHDTVSWYQQALGQGPQFIFQYYEEEERQRGNFPDRFSGHQFPNYSSELNVNALLLGDSALYLCASSLNAEKLFFGSGTQLSVL.

CDR3 protein: CASSPPGQVGGYTF. CDR3 bases: TGTGCCAGCTCACCACCGGGACAGGTTGGCGGCTACACCTTC. The V and J genes are TRBV18 and TRBJ1-2, with 8 bases fitting TRBD1. CDR1 and CDR2 (germline): KGHSH, LQKENI. V lost 0 bases to trimming and J lost 8 bases; unmatched junction nucleotides: 5. The CDR3 is 14 residues long.

This clone was seen more than once but under ten times. V is TRBV7-2 and J is TRBJ2-4, with 7 bases matching TRBD1. This CDR3 spans 14 amino acids. From germline, CDR1 is SGHTA and CDR2 FQGNSA. V lost 8 bases, J lost 8 bases, and 12 bases stayed unmatched. CDR3 protein: CASGRAGGVDIQYF. The CDR3 region has the DNA TGTGCCAGCGGTAGGGCAGGGGGAGTGGACATTCAGTACTTC.

The table lists this clone with a few counts. The CDR3 nucleotides are TGTGCCAGCAGCCAGGCGGGGAGCTCCTACAATGAGCAGTTCTTC. Its protein product is CASSQAGSSYNEQFF. This rearrangement joins TRBV7-9 to TRBJ2-1; a weak D match, TRBD2 (6 bases). Trimming shortened V by 5 bases and J by 0 bases, and 11 bases separated the two germline ends. Looked up from germline, CDR1 is SEHNR and CDR2 is FQNEAQ (reference sequence). This CDR3 comprises 15 residues. The complete variable domain, with remaining parts taken from reference TRBV7-9 and TRBJ2-1, reads DTGVSQNPRHKITKRGQNVTFRCDPISEHNRLYWYRQTLGQGPEFLTYFQNEAQLEKSRLLSDRFSAERPKGSFSTLEIQRTEQGDSAMYLCASSQAGSSYNEQFFGPGTRLTVL.

This clone has more than one count but fewer than ten. The rearrangement joins TRBV7-8 to TRBJ2-1; D is uncertain. The V gene's germline CDR1 is SGHVS and CDR2 FQNEAQ. The CDR3 totals 12 residues. V lost 1 base, J lost 5 bases, and 3 bases lay in between. The CDR3 sequence is CASSLGDNEQFF. The CDR3 nucleotides read TGTGCCAGCAGCTTAGGGGACAATGAGCAGTTCTTC.

Worth noting for this clone: Within the sample, other DNA sequences also encode this same CDR3. This chain connects TRBV30 to TRBJ2-7; 7 bases map to TRBD2. Germline CDR1 reads GTSNPN; CDR2 reads SVGIG (reference sequence). The length of the CDR3 is 14 residues. Trimming removed 0 bases from V and 0 bases from J; junction bases left unmatched: 2. The CDR3 sequence is CAWSVGGISYEQYF. CDR3 DNA sequence: TGTGCCTGGAGTGTCGGGGGGATCTCCTACGAGCAGTACTTC.